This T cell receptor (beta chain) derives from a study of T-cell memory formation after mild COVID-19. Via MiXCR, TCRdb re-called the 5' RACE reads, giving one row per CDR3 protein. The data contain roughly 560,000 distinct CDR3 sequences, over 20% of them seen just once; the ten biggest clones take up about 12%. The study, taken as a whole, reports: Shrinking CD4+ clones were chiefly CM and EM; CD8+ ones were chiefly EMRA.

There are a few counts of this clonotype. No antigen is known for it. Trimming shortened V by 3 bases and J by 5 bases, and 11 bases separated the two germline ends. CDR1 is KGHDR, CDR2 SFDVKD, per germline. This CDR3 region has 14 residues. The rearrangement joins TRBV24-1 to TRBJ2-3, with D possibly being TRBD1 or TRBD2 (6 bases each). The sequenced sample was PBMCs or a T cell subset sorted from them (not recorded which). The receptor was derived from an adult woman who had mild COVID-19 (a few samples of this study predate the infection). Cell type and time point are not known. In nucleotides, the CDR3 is TGTGCCACCAGTGATCGGACAGCGGGAGATACGCAGTATTTT. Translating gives CATSDRTAGDTQYF.